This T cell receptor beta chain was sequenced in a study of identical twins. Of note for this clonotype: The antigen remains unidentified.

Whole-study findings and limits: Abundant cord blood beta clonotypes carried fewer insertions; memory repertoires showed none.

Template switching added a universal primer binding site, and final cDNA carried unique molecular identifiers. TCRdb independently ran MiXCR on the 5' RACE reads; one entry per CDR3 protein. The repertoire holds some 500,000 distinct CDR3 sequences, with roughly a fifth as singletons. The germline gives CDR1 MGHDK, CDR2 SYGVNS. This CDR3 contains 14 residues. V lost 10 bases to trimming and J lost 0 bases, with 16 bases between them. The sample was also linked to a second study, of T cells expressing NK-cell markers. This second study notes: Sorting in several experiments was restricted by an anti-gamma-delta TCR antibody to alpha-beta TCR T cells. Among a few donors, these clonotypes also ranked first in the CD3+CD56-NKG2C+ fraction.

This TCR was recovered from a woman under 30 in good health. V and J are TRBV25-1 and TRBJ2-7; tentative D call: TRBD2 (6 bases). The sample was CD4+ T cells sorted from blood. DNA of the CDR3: TGTGCCACCGTCCGGGCGGGGAGCTCCTACGAGCAGTACTTC. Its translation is CATVRAGSSYEQYF.